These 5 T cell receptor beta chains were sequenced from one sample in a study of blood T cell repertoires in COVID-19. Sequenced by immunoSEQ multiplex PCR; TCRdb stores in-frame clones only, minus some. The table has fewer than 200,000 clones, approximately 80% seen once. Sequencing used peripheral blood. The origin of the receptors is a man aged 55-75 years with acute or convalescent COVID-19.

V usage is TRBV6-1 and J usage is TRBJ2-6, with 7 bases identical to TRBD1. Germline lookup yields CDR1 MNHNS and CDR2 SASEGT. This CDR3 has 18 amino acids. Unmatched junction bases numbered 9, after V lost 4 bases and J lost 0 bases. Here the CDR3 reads CASSADREGASGANVLTF. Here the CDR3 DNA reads TGTGCCAGCAGTGCTGACAGGGAAGGAGCCTCTGGGGCCAACGTCCTGACTTTC.

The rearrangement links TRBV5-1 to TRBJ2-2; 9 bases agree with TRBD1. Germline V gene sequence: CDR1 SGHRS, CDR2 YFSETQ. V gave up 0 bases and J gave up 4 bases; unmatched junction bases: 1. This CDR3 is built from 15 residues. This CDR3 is CASSLETGGTGELFF. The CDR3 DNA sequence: TGCGCCAGCAGCTTGGAGACAGGGGGCACCGGGGAGCTGTTTTTT.

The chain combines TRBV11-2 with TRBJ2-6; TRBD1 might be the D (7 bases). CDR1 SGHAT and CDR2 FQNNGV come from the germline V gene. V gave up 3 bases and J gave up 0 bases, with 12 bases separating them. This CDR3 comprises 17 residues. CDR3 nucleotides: TGTGCCAGCAGCTTGGAGGGACAGTTCTCTGGGGCCAACGTCCTGACTTTC. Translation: CASSLEGQFSGANVLTF.

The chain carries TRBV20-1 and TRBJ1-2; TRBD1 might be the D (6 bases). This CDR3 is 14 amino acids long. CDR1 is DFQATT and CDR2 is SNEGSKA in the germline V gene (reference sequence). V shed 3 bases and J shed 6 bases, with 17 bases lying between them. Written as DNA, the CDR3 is TGCAGTGCTAGTAGGGGGATCCCGTTGGATGGCTACACCTTC. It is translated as CSASRGIPLDGYTF.

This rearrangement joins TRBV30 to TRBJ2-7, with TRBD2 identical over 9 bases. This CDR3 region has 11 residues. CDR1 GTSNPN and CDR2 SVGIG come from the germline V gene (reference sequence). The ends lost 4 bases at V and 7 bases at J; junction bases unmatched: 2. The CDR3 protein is CAWNAGGEQYF. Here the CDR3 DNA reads TGTGCCTGGAATGCGGGAGGGGAGCAGTACTTC. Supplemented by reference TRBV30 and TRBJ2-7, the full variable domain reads SQTIHQWPATLVQPVGSPLSLECTVEGTSNPNLYWYRQAAGRGLQLLFYSVGIGQISSEVPQNLSASRPQDRQFILSSKKLLLSDSGFYLCAWNAGGEQYFGPGTRLTVT.